This T cell receptor (beta chain) was profiled in a study of T cells in Graves' hyperthyroidism and ophthalmopathy. Study in general: Staff took peripheral blood when the initial diagnosis was made, before any treatment began. Broader study findings: Prediction of ophthalmopathy progression came a median roughly 6.7 months pre-onset.

This clonotype has just a few counts. Its antigen remains unknown. The CDR3 extends over 15 amino acids. Trimming took off 3 bases at V and 8 bases at J, with 14 bases between the two ends. Germline assignment: CDR1 MNHEY and CDR2 SMNVEV (reference sequence). Amplified regions were TCR beta CDR3 sequences from RNA transcripts. Carried out on the TCR CDR3, a first-round RT-PCR used the HTBI primer set. TCRdb reanalysed the multiplex PCR reads using MiXCR and keeps one entry per CDR3 protein. The profile covers approximately 710,000 distinct CDR3 sequences, with about 18% appearing a single time and 15% to 19% taken by the ten largest.

The chain is built from TRBV27 and TRBJ1-6, with D tentatively TRBD1 (6 bases). This clonotype was sampled from a man aged 45-65 years with Graves' hyperthyroidism. Source material: blood. CDR3 sequence reads: CASSLDTGPYSPLHF. CDR3 bases: TGTGCCAGCAGTTTGGATACAGGGCCCTATTCACCCCTCCACTTT.